These T cell receptor beta chains were read from a single sample in a study of CD8+CD57+ T cells in acquired aplastic anemia. One entry per CDR3 protein, called by TCRdb with MiXCR from the reads. The table has roughly 300,000 distinct CDR3 sequences, about 56% seen once. The sample consisted of sorted CD4+, CD8+, or CD8+CD57+ T cells (not recorded which) from PBMCs. Receptor source: a human donor with severe aplastic anemia or a healthy control (not recorded which). Each CDR3 is given with its conserved first and last residue. The D gene is left open where the match is weak. The size field is filled for only some rows; it gives once, few, many or a size class.

v_gene	abundance	j_gene	d_gene	CDR3nt	CDR3aa
TRBV10-3	few	TRBJ1-1	TRBD1	TGTGCCATCAGAACGCCACAGGGGGCCGCTGAAGCTTTCTTT	CAIRTPQGAAEAFF
TRBV15	NA	TRBJ1-2	NA	TGTGCCACCAGCAGTCCCAATTATCCCCGGGGGAGCTATGGCTACACCTTC	CATSSPNYPRGSYGYTF
TRBV19	NA	TRBJ1-1	NA	TGTGCCGGTAGTACCGGACGGGACAAGGAAAGGGGCACTGAAGCTTTCTTT	CAGSTGRDKERGTEAFF
TRBV5-1	many	TRBJ1-2	NA	TGCGCCAGTCGGGACACCCATGGCTACACCTTC	CASRDTHGYTF
TRBV5-1	NA	TRBJ1-4	NA	TGCGCCAGCAGCTTAGGAGCGGGGGAGAATGAAAAACTGTTTTTT	CASSLGAGENEKLFF
TRBV20-1	NA	TRBJ2-7	TRBD1	TGCAGTGCTAGAGATCAGACAGGGGGCTACGAGCAGTACTTC	CSARDQTGGYEQYF
TRBV10-3	NA	TRBJ2-7	NA	TGTGCCATCAGTGACAGGGTTTTCGTAACCTACGAGCAGTACTTC	CAISDRVFVTYEQYF
TRBV3-1	few	TRBJ2-7	NA	TGTGCCAGCAGCCAAGATAACGCCTACGAGCAGTACTTC	CASSQDNAYEQYF
TRBV19	NA	TRBJ1-1	TRBD1	TGTGCCAGTAGTATCAGTAGGGGGCGTTCTGAAGCTTTCTTT	CASSISRGRSEAFF
TRBV13	many	TRBJ1-1	TRBD1	TGTGCCAGCAGCACCCCCACGGGGACAGGGGAAAAAACTGAAGCTTTCTTT	CASSTPTGTGEKTEAFF
TRBV9	few	TRBJ1-6	NA	TGTGCCAGCAGCGTAGCGGACAGTCTTTATTCACCCCTCCACTTT	CASSVADSLYSPLHF
TRBV2	NA	TRBJ1-3	NA	TGTGCCAGCAGTGAAGCAACGTCAGCCGGAGGAAACACCATATATTTT	CASSEATSAGGNTIYF
TRBV5-5	once	TRBJ2-7	NA	TGTGCCAGCAGCTTAGAAATAGGCAGTCACTACGAGCAGTACTTC	CASSLEIGSHYEQYF
TRBV6-4	NA	TRBJ2-6	NA	TGTGCCAGCAGTGAGTACAGGTTCTCTGGGGCCAACGTCCTGACTTTC	CASSEYRFSGANVLTF
TRBV2	many	TRBJ1-1	NA	TGTGCCAGCAGTGACCGAAGGAGAGCTTTCTTT	CASSDRRRAFF
TRBV15	NA	TRBJ2-1	TRBD1	TGTGCCACAAAGACAGGGCCGGGGAACAATGAGCAGTTCTTC	CATKTGPGNNEQFF
TRBV6-1	many	TRBJ2-7	TRBD1	TGTGCCAGCAGTTTACAGGGGTCTCTATACTACGAGCAGTACTTC	CASSLQGSLYYEQYF
TRBV20-1	NA	TRBJ1-2	TRBD1	TGCAGTGCATCGGACAGGGCTCGGTATGGCTACACCTTC	CSASDRARYGYTF